This entry features one T cell receptor beta chain sequence. The target antigen is unknown. The data were taken from a study of CD8+ T cells in alopecia areata. About the study: Treated patients received oral tofacitinib, 5 to 10 mg twice daily. Affected scalp percentage gauged treated patients' severity.

Study-wide findings and caveats: Within the top 100, expanded CD8+ clones significantly decreased with tofacitinib, as did scalp clonality.

Germline V gene data show CDR1 as LNHDA and CDR2 as SQIVND (reference sequence). Trimming cost V 4 bases and J 12 bases, with 18 bases left between them. The CDR3 runs to 14 residues. Treatment of the sample: oral pan-JAK inhibitor, 5-10 mg twice daily. Starting from PBMCs, sorting isolated CD4+ and CD8+ T cells. RNA, once extracted, was reverse transcribed into cDNA for use as the sequencing template. Sequenced by immunoSEQ multiplex PCR; TCRdb stores in-frame clones only, minus some. The sample includes under 150,000 clones, under 65% of them seen just once. The sample in question was CD4+ T cells sorted from blood, obtained at week 4, from a patient treated with tofacitinib. The receptor was isolated from a human donor with alopecia areata. This chain links TRBV19 with TRBJ1-4; D unresolved. The CDR3: CASSSGPAHGELFF. The CDR3 DNA reads TGTGCCAGTAGTAGCGGACCAGCCCATGGGGAACTGTTTTTT.